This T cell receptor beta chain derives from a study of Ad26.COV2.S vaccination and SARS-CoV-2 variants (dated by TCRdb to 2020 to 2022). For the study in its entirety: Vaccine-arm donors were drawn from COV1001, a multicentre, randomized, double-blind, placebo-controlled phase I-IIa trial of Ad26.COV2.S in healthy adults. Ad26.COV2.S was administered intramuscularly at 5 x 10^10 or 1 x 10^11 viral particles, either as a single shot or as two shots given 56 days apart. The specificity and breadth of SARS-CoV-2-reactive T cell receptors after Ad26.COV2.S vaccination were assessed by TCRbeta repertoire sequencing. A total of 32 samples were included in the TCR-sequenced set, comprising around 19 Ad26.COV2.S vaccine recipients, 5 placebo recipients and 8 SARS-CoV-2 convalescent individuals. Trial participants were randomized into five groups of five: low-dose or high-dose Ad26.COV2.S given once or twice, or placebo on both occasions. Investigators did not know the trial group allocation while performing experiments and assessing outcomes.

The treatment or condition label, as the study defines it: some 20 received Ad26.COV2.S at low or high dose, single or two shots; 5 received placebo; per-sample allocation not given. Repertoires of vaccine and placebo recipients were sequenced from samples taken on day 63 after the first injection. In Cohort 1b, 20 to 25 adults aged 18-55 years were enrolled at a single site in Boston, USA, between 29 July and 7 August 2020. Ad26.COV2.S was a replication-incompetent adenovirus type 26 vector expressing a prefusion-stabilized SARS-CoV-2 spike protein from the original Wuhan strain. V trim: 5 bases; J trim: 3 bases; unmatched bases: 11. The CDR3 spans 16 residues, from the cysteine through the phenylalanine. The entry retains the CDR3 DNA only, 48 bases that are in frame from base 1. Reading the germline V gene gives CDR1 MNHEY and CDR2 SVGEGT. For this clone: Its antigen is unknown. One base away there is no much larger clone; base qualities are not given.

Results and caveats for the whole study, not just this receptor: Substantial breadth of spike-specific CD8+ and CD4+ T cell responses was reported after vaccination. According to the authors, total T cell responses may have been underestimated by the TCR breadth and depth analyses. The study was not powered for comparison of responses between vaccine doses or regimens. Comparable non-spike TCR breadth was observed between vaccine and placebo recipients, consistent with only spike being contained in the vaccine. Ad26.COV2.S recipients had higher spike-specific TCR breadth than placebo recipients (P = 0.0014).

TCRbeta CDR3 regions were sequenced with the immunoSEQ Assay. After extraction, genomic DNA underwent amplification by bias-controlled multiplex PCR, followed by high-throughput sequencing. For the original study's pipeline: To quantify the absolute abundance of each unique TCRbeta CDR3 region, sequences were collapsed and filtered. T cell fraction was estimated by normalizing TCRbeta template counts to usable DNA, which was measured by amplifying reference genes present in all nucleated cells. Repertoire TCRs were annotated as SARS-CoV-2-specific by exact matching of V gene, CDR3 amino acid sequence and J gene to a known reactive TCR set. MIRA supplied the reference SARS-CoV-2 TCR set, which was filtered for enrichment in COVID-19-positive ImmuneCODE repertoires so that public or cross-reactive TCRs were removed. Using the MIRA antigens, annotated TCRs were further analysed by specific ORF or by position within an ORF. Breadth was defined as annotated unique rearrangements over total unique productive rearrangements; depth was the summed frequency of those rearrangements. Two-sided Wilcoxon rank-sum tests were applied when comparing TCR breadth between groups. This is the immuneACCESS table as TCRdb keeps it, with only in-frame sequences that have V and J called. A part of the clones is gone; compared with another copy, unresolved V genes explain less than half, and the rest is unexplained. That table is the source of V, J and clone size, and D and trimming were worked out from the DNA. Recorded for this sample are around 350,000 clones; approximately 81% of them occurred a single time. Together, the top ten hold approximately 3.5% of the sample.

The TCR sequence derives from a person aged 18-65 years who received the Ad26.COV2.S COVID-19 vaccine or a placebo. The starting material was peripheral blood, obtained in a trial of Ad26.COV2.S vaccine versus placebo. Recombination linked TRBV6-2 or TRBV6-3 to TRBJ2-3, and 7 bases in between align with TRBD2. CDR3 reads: CASSSLAEPRTDTQYF. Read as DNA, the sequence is TGTGCCAGCAGTAGTCTAGCGGAGCCCAGGACAGATACGCAGTATTTT.